The text below deals with one TCR beta chain. The antigen is not known. A read error may produce the germline difference seen at one junction end. The data were obtained in a study of OX40 agonist ivuxolimab in advanced cancers. Study as a whole: A partial response was reached by three patients: one with hepatocellular carcinoma and two with cutaneous melanoma. Study outcomes and limitations: CD8+ T cells were the subset that, on average, had more expanded clones than CD4+.

CDR3 length: 14 amino acids. Looked up from germline, CDR1 is LNHDA and CDR2 is SQIVND (reference sequence). TCRdb keeps only in-frame clones here, not all; method: immunoSEQ multiplex PCR. The repertoire includes fewer than 80,000 clones, 65% to 90% of them detected once, and 0.55% to 0.7% sits in the top ten. The sequence derives from an adult with an advanced solid tumor such as melanoma, head and neck, liver or kidney cancer. Source: CD4+ or CD8+ T cells sorted from blood, taken in a trial of the OX40 agonist ivuxolimab. The chain combines TRBV19 with TRBJ2-1; TRBD2 agrees at 9 bases. This CDR3 is CTSSKGLAANEQFF. CDR3 sequence (DNA): TGTACCAGTAGTAAGGGACTAGCTGCGAATGAGCAGTTCTTC.